A selection of T cell receptor beta chains follows, all from one sample in a study of T cell changes during pregnancy in multiple sclerosis. Measured with immunoSEQ multiplex PCR; TCRdb has only the in-frame clones, and not every one. Of about 30,000 clones in the sample, about nine tenths were seen once. Here the sequenced sample was peripheral blood, taken in the second trimester of pregnancy. Receptors originate from a female donor in good health, enrolled as a control in a pregnancy study. Both conserved end residues are part of each CDR3. D genes are given only for firm matches. The size entry is marked missing in some rows and otherwise reads once, few, many or a size class.

TRBD1	TRBV7-2	-	TRBJ1-6	TGTGCCAGCAGCTTAAACTTGAGGGACAGGGTAAATTCACCCCTCCACTTT	CASSLNLRDRVNSPLHF
TRBD1	TRBV6-1	-	TRBJ2-1	TGTGCCAGCAGTGAAGGCTCCGGGACAGGGGGCAATGAGCAGTTCTTC	CASSEGSGTGGNEQFF
TRBD1	TRBV19	-	TRBJ1-4	TGTGCCAGTAAGATTACAGGGGAAACTAATGAAAAACTGTTTTTT	CASKITGETNEKLFF
TRBD1	TRBV5-1	-	TRBJ1-6	TGCGCCAGCAGCGCGGGACAGAGTAATTCACCCCTCCACTTT	CASSAGQSNSPLHF
-	TRBV27	-	TRBJ1-2	TGTGCCAGCAGTTTTTTGGCGGGGGGCCGGGCGGGCTACACCTTC	CASSFLAGGRAGYTF
TRBD1	TRBV28	-	TRBJ2-3	TGTGCCAGCAGACCGGGACAGGGCCAAAATACGCAGTATTTT	CASRPGQGQNTQYF
TRBD1	TRBV6-5	-	TRBJ2-4	TGTGCCAGCAGTCGGGGACAGGGAGCCAAAAACATTCAGTACTTC	CASSRGQGAKNIQYF
-	TRBV19	-	TRBJ2-2	TGTGCCAGTAGTGGGGCGGGACAGATAAACACCGGGGAGCTGTTTTTT	CASSGAGQINTGELFF
TRBD2	TRBV10-3	once	TRBJ2-3	TGTGCCATCAGTGGGGGCGGGAGACCACGACGGGCAGATACGCAGTATTTT	CAISGGGRPRRADTQYF
TRBD2	TRBV27	-	TRBJ2-3	TGTGCCAGCAGTTTATTGCTAGCGGGAGCAGGGGGCACAGATACGCAGTATTTT	CASSLLLAGAGGTDTQYF
TRBD1	TRBV6-5	-	TRBJ1-1	TGTGCCAGCAGTCCCGGACAGGGGGCGATCACTGAAGCTTTCTTT	CASSPGQGAITEAFF
TRBD1	TRBV4-1	-	TRBJ2-5	TGCGCCAGCAGCCAAGGGGACAGAAAAGAGACCCAGTACTTC	CASSQGDRKETQYF
-	TRBV11-3	-	TRBJ1-3	TGTGCCAGCAGCCAATCGGGGGGATACTCTGGAAACACCATATATTTT	CASSQSGGYSGNTIYF
TRBD2	TRBV7-6	-	TRBJ2-3	TGTGCCAGCAGCTTAGGAAGCGGGGGGGCCTTAGATACGCAGTATTTT	CASSLGSGGALDTQYF
TRBD2	TRBV5-4	-	TRBJ2-2	TGTGCCAGCAGCTTAGCCGGGACTAGCGGTACCGGGGAGCTGTTTTTT	CASSLAGTSGTGELFF
TRBD1	TRBV27	-	TRBJ2-6	TGTGCCAGCGGGACAGGGCGCTATGTCCTGACTTTC	CASGTGRYVLTF
TRBD2	TRBV10-2	-	TRBJ2-3	TGCGCCAGCAGTGAGGGGGGACTAGCGGGGGTCACAGATACGCAGTATTTT	CASSEGGLAGVTDTQYF
-	TRBV5-5	-	TRBJ1-6	TGTGCCAGCAGCTCGACGGGAAATTCACCCCTCCACTTT	CASSSTGNSPLHF
TRBD2	TRBV30	few	TRBJ2-7	TGTGCCTGGTCCACGGGGCTAGCGGGCAGCGAGCAGTACTTC	CAWSTGLAGSEQYF
-	TRBV29-1	once	TRBJ1-2	TGCAGCGTTGAGGGGGGAGGCGGCTACACCTTC	CSVEGGGGYTF
-	TRBV20-1	-	TRBJ2-5	TGCAGCGGGAGCCGGGGGGAGACCCAGTACTTC	CSGSRGETQYF
TRBD2	TRBV30	few	TRBJ2-2	TGTGCCTTTAGCGGGAGAGAAGCCGGGGAGCTGTTTTTT	CAFSGREAGELFF
TRBD1	TRBV28	-	TRBJ1-5	TGTGCCAGCACGCGCTTTCAGGGGGCGAATCAGCCCCAGCATTTT	CASTRFQGANQPQHF
-	TRBV7-9	medium-sized	TRBJ2-3	TGTGCCAGCAGCCTCCTCTCCGGGGAAGATACGCAGTATTTT	CASSLLSGEDTQYF
-	TRBV5-4	-	TRBJ2-2	TGTGCCAGCAGCTCTGACCCCCGGGGGACCGGGGAGCTGTTTTTT	CASSSDPRGTGELFF
TRBD1	TRBV28	-	TRBJ2-7	TGTGCCAGCAGACAGACAGGGGGTTCCTACGAGCAGTACTTC	CASRQTGGSYEQYF
TRBD1	TRBV30	-	TRBJ1-2	TGTGCCTGGAGGGAAGACAGGGGGCCGGGCTATGGCTACACCTTC	CAWREDRGPGYGYTF
-	TRBV18	-	TRBJ2-2	TGTGCCAGCTCACCAGACTTCACCGGGGAGCTGTTTTTT	CASSPDFTGELFF
-	TRBV4-1	-	TRBJ1-5	TGCGCCAGCAGGCAAATCGGGAGCAATCAGCCCCAGCATTTT	CASRQIGSNQPQHF
-	TRBV9	-	TRBJ1-6	TGTGCCAGCAGCGTTCAGGGGAGCTCCTATAATTCACCCCTCCACTTT	CASSVQGSSYNSPLHF
TRBD1	TRBV5-4	-	TRBJ2-7	TGTGCCAGCAGCGGGGACAGGGGTTACGAGCAGTACTTC	CASSGDRGYEQYF
TRBD1	TRBV28	-	TRBJ1-5	TGTGCCAGCAGTTCACCGGGACAGGGATCGTCCTATCAGCCCCAGCATTTT	CASSSPGQGSSYQPQHF
TRBD1	TRBV19	-	TRBJ1-2	TGTGCCAGTAGTACCACCGGGACAGGGTATGGCTACACCTTC	CASSTTGTGYGYTF
-	TRBV6-6	once	TRBJ1-1	TGTGCCAGCAGTTACCAAGCGGTGAACACTGAAGCTTTCTTT	CASSYQAVNTEAFF
-	TRBV19	-	TRBJ2-7	TGTGCCAGTAGTACTTCGGACAGAGGCTACGAGCAGTACTTC	CASSTSDRGYEQYF
-	TRBV19	-	TRBJ1-2	TGTGCCAGTAGTCCCCTTTTGGGGCGCACGGAGTATGGCTACACCTTC	CASSPLLGRTEYGYTF
TRBD2	TRBV5-1	-	TRBJ2-5	TGCGCCAGCTGGGGACTAGCGGGAGAGACCCAGTACTTC	CASWGLAGETQYF
TRBD2	TRBV29-1	-	TRBJ2-1	TGCAGCGGGGACGGGGGGGTTCTCAATGAGCAGTTCTTC	CSGDGGVLNEQFF
TRBD1	TRBV5-6	-	TRBJ2-7	TGTGCCAGCAGCGTAACCGGGACAGCGGTCTACGAGCAGTACTTC	CASSVTGTAVYEQYF
-	TRBV6-1	-	TRBJ2-1	TGTGCCAGCAGTGTTCGAAGAGGAGCGGCCTACAATGAGCAGTTCTTC	CASSVRRGAAYNEQFF
-	TRBV10-2	once	TRBJ2-5	TGCGCCAGCAGTGAGAGGCTAGGAGGGATCCAAGAGACCCAGTACTTC	CASSERLGGIQETQYF
TRBD1	TRBV10-1	-	TRBJ2-7	TGCGCCAGCAGCCGGGACAGGGGTCTCCTTGAGCAGTACTTC	CASSRDRGLLEQYF
-	TRBV29-1	-	TRBJ1-2	TGCAGCGTTGCACTAGGGGGGGAAGGAGGCGGCTACACCTTC	CSVALGGEGGGYTF